This T cell receptor beta chain was profiled in a study of T cell repertoires in cytomegalovirus infection. Each CDR3 protein gets one entry after TCRdb re-called the reads with MiXCR. Here the sample spans roughly 760,000 distinct CDR3 sequences, 35% to 45% being singletons. As regards this clonotype: Its antigen is as yet unknown.

The CDR3 is 16 residues long. V gave up 3 bases and J gave up 2 bases, with 17 bases separating them. Findings and caveats of the study: Ex vivo responses were dominated by HLA-C-restricted CMV-specific TCR beta clonotypes.

The clonotype was recovered from a human donor in good health (CMV status not recorded). Some clones in this sample may be carry-over from other donors' samples. The sample taken for sequencing was PBMCs. The V and J genes are TRBV12-3 or TRBV12-4 and TRBJ2-7; D unresolved. CDR3 loop: CASSLRQVEVAYEQYF. In DNA, the CDR3 is TGTGCCAGCAGTTTGCGCCAGGTAGAGGTGGCCTACGAGCAGTACTTC.